The 29 T cell receptor beta chains below come from one sample, sequenced in a study of identical twins. TCRdb called the 5' RACE reads again in MiXCR, with one record for every CDR3 protein. The sample lists 700,000 to 950,000 distinct CDR3 sequences, roughly 12% occurring once. The data were also submitted as part of a second study, on yellow fever vaccine responses in identical twins.

The specimen was PBMCs. All receptors come from a woman aged 18-35 years in good health.

The V gene is TRBV24-1, the J gene TRBJ2-2; D is ambiguous. Germline V gene data show CDR1 as KGHDR and CDR2 as SFDVKD. Trimming cost V 5 bases and J 2 bases, with 8 bases left between them. The length of the CDR3 is 14 residues. CDR3 protein: CATSGDTNTGELFF. The CDR3 DNA sequence: TGTGCCACCAGTGGAGACACCAACACCGGGGAGCTGTTTTTT.

This clonotype was seen many times. The chain employs TRBV5-1 and TRBJ2-1; 9 bases line up with TRBD1. Germline V CDR1 and CDR2: SGHRS, YFSETQ. Trimming took 2 bases from V and 3 from J; bases not matched to a gene: 3. The CDR3 covers 15 residues. The CDR3 DNA reads as TGCGCCAGCAGCTTACCGGGACAGGGCTACAATGAGCAGTTCTTC. Translating it yields CASSLPGQGYNEQFF.

CDR3 nucleotides: TGTGCCAGCAGTGAATATCGGGACAGGAAATACAATGAGCAGTTCTTC. This gives the protein CASSEYRDRKYNEQFF. The genes are TRBV25-1 and TRBJ2-1; 8 positions match TRBD1. The CDR3 spans 16 residues. The V gene's germline CDR1 is MGHDK and CDR2 SYGVNS. Trimming took 0 bases from V and 4 from J; bases not matched to a gene: 5.

The V and J genes are TRBV27 and TRBJ2-7, with 7 bases identical to TRBD1. In germline, CDR1 is MNHEY, CDR2 SMNVEV (reference sequence). Trimming cost V 11 bases and J 5 bases; bases outside gene matches: 12. The CDR3 loop spans 13 amino acids. In DNA, the CDR3 is TGTGCCGGTAATCGACAGGGCGGCGACGAGCAGTACGTC. Translating gives CAGNRQGGDEQYV.

This clonotype turned up a few times. The V call is TRBV6-5, the J call TRBJ2-3, with 7 bases lining up with TRBD2. The germline gives CDR1 MNHEY, CDR2 SVGAGI. The CDR3 has 17 amino acids. V lost 2 bases to trimming and J lost 2 bases; unmatched junction nucleotides: 10. The CDR3 nucleotides are TGTGCCAGCAGTTACCAGCTAACGGGAGGCCCCACAGATACGCAGTATTTT. Protein: CASSYQLTGGPTDTQYF.

This clonotype was counted between two and nine times. V is TRBV21-1 and J is TRBJ2-6; the D call in the table, TRBD1, was not verified against the DNA. TRBV21-1 is classified as a pseudogene. The CDR3 sequence is 16 residues long. The CDR3 DNA sequence: TGTGCCAGCAGCCGGGGCGACAGGACTGGGGCCAACGTCCTGACTTTC. Its protein product is CASSRGDRTGANVLTF.

In its sample, this clonotype was seen a few times. The V call is TRBV7-2, the J call TRBJ1-5; D may be TRBD1 (5 bases). The CDR3 consists of 15 residues. Looked up from germline, CDR1 is SGHTA and CDR2 is FQGNSA. Trimming stripped 4 bases from V and 2 bases from J, with 12 bases between. The CDR3 DNA reads TGTGCCAGCAGCTCAGGGTTAGTTGGCAATCAGCCCCAGCATTTT. Protein product: CASSSGLVGNQPQHF.

In its sample, this clonotype was seen a few times. The chain links TRBV7-9 to TRBJ2-5; 9 nucleotides align to TRBD2. This CDR3 spans 14 amino acids. CDR1 and CDR2 (germline): SEHNR, FQNEAQ (reference sequence). Trimming removed 5 bases from V and 5 bases from J; junction bases left unmatched: 6. CDR3 amino acids: CASSPGTSTETQYF. CDR3 in DNA: TGTGCCAGCAGCCCGGGGACTAGCACCGAGACCCAGTACTTC.

The chain carries TRBV7-2 and TRBJ1-6, with 8 bases fitting TRBD1. Trimming cost V 5 bases and J 8 bases; bases outside gene matches: 5. CDR3 length equals 14 residues. Germline CDR1 reads SGHTA; CDR2 reads FQGNSA. The CDR3 nucleotides are TGTGCCAGCAGCACTCGACAGGGGCATTCACCCCTCCACTTT. Its protein product is CASSTRQGHSPLHF.

This clonotype was recorded at least ten times. The CDR3 region has the DNA TGCAGTGCAATAGCGGGGGGCCAGACCTACGAGCAGTACGTC. It translates to CSAIAGGQTYEQYV. The chain uses TRBV20-1 and TRBJ2-7, with 10 bases identical to TRBD2. CDR1 and CDR2 from the germline V gene are DFQATT and SNEGSKA (reference sequence). This CDR3 is 14 amino acids long. Trimming removed 6 bases from V and 2 bases from J; junction bases left unmatched: 7.

This clonotype was seen only a few times. This chain connects TRBV20-1 to TRBJ2-2; perhaps D is TRBD1 or TRBD2 (5 bases each). Deletions cut 3 bases from V and 0 bases from J, with 11 bases between. The CDR3 runs 15 residues. Germline V gene data show CDR1 as DFQATT and CDR2 as SNEGSKA (reference sequence). CDR3 DNA: TGCAGTGCTAGCTCGCAGGGACCGAACACCGGGGAGCTGTTTTTT. Protein sequence: CSASSQGPNTGELFF.

The chain has TRBV6-1 and TRBJ2-7; tentative D call: TRBD2 (5 bases). Germline V gene lookup returns CDR1 MNHNS and CDR2 SASEGT. The CDR3 is 14 residues long. The V gene lost 5 bases and the J gene lost 5 bases, with 16 bases spanning the gap. The CDR3 nucleotides are TGTGCCAGCAGTCCACTGGGCGGGCGCAACGAGCAGTACGTC. It codes for CASSPLGGRNEQYV.

About this clonotype: At one of its ends the junction is not consistent with the germline gene, which may arise from a read error. In nucleotides, the CDR3 is TGTGCCAGCGGTTACGGTATAACTAGCGGGGACACAGATACGCAGTATTTT. As protein: CASGYGITSGDTDTQYF. The rearrangement joins TRBV6-5 to TRBJ2-3; 10 bases line up with TRBD2. There are 17 residues in the CDR3. Per germline, CDR1 MNHEY and CDR2 SVGAGI.

The chain combines TRBV19 with TRBJ2-1; no clear D gene. CDR1 LNHDA and CDR2 SQIVND come from the germline V gene (reference sequence). V was pared by 1 base and J by 3 bases, with 13 bases between. This CDR3 has 16 residues. In DNA, the CDR3 is TGTGCCAGTAGTATAGTTACTGGAACGGTCTACAATGAGCAGTTCTTC. This sequence encodes CASSIVTGTVYNEQFF.

The chain combines TRBV19 with TRBJ2-5; unclear D gene. V shed 5 bases and J shed 5 bases, with 6 bases lying between them. The CDR3 is 11 residues long. The germline V gene has CDR1 LNHDA and CDR2 SQIVND (reference sequence). CDR3 sequence reads: CASSDWETQYF. CDR3 in DNA: TGTGCCAGTAGTGACTGGGAGACCCAGTACTTC. The variable domain in full, with the rest retrieved from reference TRBV19 and TRBJ2-5, is DGGITQSPKYLFRKEGQNVTLSCEQNLNHDAMYWYRQDPGQGLRLIYYSQIVNDFQKGDIAEGYSVSREKKESFPLTVTSAQKNPTAFYLCASSDWETQYFGPGTRLLVL.

This clonotype has more than one count but fewer than ten. The rearrangement uses TRBV6-1 and TRBJ2-7; 9 bases are a match to TRBD1. CDR3 length equals 13 residues. Germline CDR1 and CDR2: MNHNS and SASEGT. V lost 10 bases to trimming and J lost 4 bases; unmatched junction nucleotides: 8. This chain's CDR3 is CATVDRGRYEQYV. The CDR3 nucleotides read TGTGCCACCGTGGACAGGGGAAGGTACGAGCAGTACGTC.

This clonotype was counted at least ten times. This chain joins TRBV20-1 and TRBJ1-6, with TRBD1 as a possible D gene (5 bases). This CDR3 region has 15 residues. V was shortened by 0 bases and J by 5 bases, with 11 bases between the two germline ends. Per germline, CDR1 DFQATT and CDR2 SNEGSKA (reference sequence). This CDR3 reads CSARDLRQHNSPLHF. The CDR3 region has the DNA TGCAGTGCTAGAGATCTGAGACAGCATAATTCACCCCTCCACTTT.

In its sample, this clonotype was seen many times. V is TRBV27 and J is TRBJ2-7; D assignment may be TRBD1 or TRBD2 (6 bases each). Trimming left V 8 bases short and J 3 bases short, with 20 bases between. Germline values: CDR1 MNHEY, CDR2 SMNVEV (reference sequence). The CDR3 loop spans 15 amino acids. CDR3 bases: TGTGCCAGCCACTACAGAGGGGGGAGCTTCTACGAGCAGTACTTC. Its translation: CASHYRGGSFYEQYF.

The CDR3 nucleotides read TGCGCCAGCAGCCAAGATCGGGCCCCCGGACGGGCTTTCTTT. Protein: CASSQDRAPGRAFF. This chain joins TRBV4-1 and TRBJ1-1, with D uncertain. The ends were cut back, 0 bases at V and 11 bases at J, with 16 bases in the middle. There are 14 residues in the CDR3. Germline V gene lookup returns CDR1 MGHRA and CDR2 YSYEKL.

The V call is TRBV18, the J call TRBJ1-2; a possible D gene is TRBD1 (5 bases). The CDR3 contains 15 residues. Germline loops: CDR1 KGHSH, CDR2 LQKENI. Trimming pared 3 bases from V and 4 bases from J, leaving 15 bases between. The CDR3 sequence is CASSPGTDPFYGYTF. For the CDR3, the DNA is TGTGCCAGCTCACCCGGGACCGACCCCTTCTATGGCTACACCTTC. The full variable domain, with the rest looked up from reference TRBV18 and TRBJ1-2, is NAGVMQNPRHLVRRRGQEARLRCSPMKGHSHVYWYRQLPEEGLKFMVYLQKENIIDESGMPKERFSAEFPKEGPSILRIQQVVRGDSAAYFCASSPGTDPFYGYTFGSGTRLTVV.

There are many counts of this clonotype. The chain couples TRBV18 to TRBJ1-5; no clear D gene. This CDR3 region has 13 residues. Germline CDR1 reads KGHSH; CDR2 reads LQKENI. The V and J ends lost 3 bases and 3 bases respectively, with 6 bases between them. CDR3 nucleotide sequence: TGTGCCAGCTCACCCGGCAACAATCAGCCCCAGCATTTT. Its translation is CASSPGNNQPQHF.

This clonotype was seen only a few times. The chain is built from TRBV6-1 and TRBJ1-5; the D is unclear. This CDR3 is built from 14 residues. V lost 7 bases to trimming and J lost 3 bases, with 13 bases between them. Germline loops: CDR1 MNHNS, CDR2 SASEGT. Here the CDR3 DNA reads TGTGCCAGCACTCCCCCGGGTAACAATCAGCCCCAGCATTTT. It translates to CASTPPGNNQPQHF.

The V and J genes are TRBV5-6 and TRBJ2-5; D is ambiguous. Germline loops: CDR1 SGHDT, CDR2 YYEEEE. The CDR3 is 16 residues long. V gave up 1 base and J gave up 0 bases, with 13 bases separating them. The CDR3 reads CASSLWANQYQETQYF. CDR3 nucleotide sequence: TGTGCCAGCAGCTTGTGGGCAAACCAGTACCAAGAGACCCAGTACTTC.

The table lists this clonotype with many counts. This chain joins TRBV15 and TRBJ2-3; the D call may be TRBD1 or TRBD2 (6 bases each). The CDR3 runs to 14 residues. Germline CDR1 is LNHNV and CDR2 is YYDKDF (reference sequence). Between the trimmed V and J ends, which lost 5 bases and 5 bases, there was a span of 14 bases. The CDR3 region is CATSLRGRGDTQYF. The CDR3 nucleotides are TGTGCCACCAGCCTTCGGGGGCGGGGAGATACGCAGTATTTT.

The chain combines TRBV9 with TRBJ1-4; 7 bases fit TRBD1. This CDR3 is 19 amino acids long. The J segment lost 0 bases and the V segment lost 4 bases, leaving 15 bases of the junction unmatched. From germline, CDR1 is SGDLS and CDR2 YYNGEE. CDR3 in amino acids: CASSSQRGQGVATNEKLFF. The CDR3 region has the DNA TGTGCCAGCAGCTCCCAGAGGGGCCAGGGGGTAGCAACTAATGAAAAACTGTTTTTT.

The rearrangement links TRBV11-2 to TRBJ2-5; a weak D match, TRBD1 (6 bases). The germline V gene encodes CDR1 SGHAT and CDR2 FQNNGV. This CDR3 contains 15 residues. V was trimmed by 5 bases and J by 0 bases, leaving 13 bases between them. CDR3 nucleotides: TGTGCCAGCAGCCCGGTAACAGGGAACCAAGAGACCCAGTACTTC. Protein product: CASSPVTGNQETQYF.

This chain joins TRBV3-1 and TRBJ2-5; 8 nucleotides match TRBD2. The CDR3 loop spans 19 amino acids. Germline assignment: CDR1 LGHDT and CDR2 YNNKEL (reference sequence). Unmatched junction bases numbered 23, after V lost 10 bases and J lost 1 base. In DNA form, the CDR3 reads TGTGCCATCAGTTCAGCAGCGGGAGTCGAAGTGAAGTCCCAAGAGACCCAGTACTTC. As protein: CAISSAAGVEVKSQETQYF.

This clonotype occurred many times. The CDR3 region has the DNA TGCGCCAGCAGCAGCAGGGGAGCTAACTATGGCTACACCTTC. Translating gives CASSSRGANYGYTF. The J gene is TRBJ1-2, the V gene TRBV5-1; D perhaps matches TRBD1 (6 bases). Germline values: CDR1 SGHRS, CDR2 YFSETQ. The CDR3 spans 14 residues. Trimming pared 4 bases from V and 0 bases from J, leaving 10 bases between. Complete variable domain (other parts from reference TRBV5-1 and TRBJ1-2): KAGVTQTPRYLIKTRGQQVTLSCSPISGHRSVSWYQQTPGQGLQFLFEYFSETQRNKGNFPGRFSGRQFSNSRSEMNVSTLELGDSALYLCASSSRGANYGYTFGSGTRLTVV.

The chain's CDR3 is CASSFRGSIFREQYF. The CDR3 DNA sequence: TGTGCCAGCAGCTTCCGAGGGAGCATTTTTCGGGAGCAGTACTTC. This rearrangement joins TRBV5-6 to TRBJ2-7; perhaps TRBD2 as D (5 bases). V lost 2 bases to trimming and J lost 7 bases, with 19 bases between them. Per germline, CDR1 SGHDT and CDR2 YYEEEE. This CDR3 region has 15 residues.